This entry lists 20 T cell receptor beta chains sequenced from one sample in a study of blood T cells in healthy people across ages. Using a J-beta primer mix together with a sample-barcoded 5' primer, a second PCR was run for roughly 6 to 11 cycles. TCRdb analysed the 5' RACE reads with MiXCR anew, one entry per CDR3 protein. The sample has under 1,100,000 distinct CDR3 sequences, approximately 25% seen once. This sample was also put to use in a study of T cells of mothers and their children.

The specimen was blood. The receptors stem from a girl under 10 years old in good health.

The chain combines TRBV7-9 with TRBJ2-1; D gene uncertain. The V end was cut by 3 bases, the J end by 7 bases, with 16 bases between. The germline CDR1 and CDR2 sequences are SEHNR and FQNEAQ (reference sequence). CDR3 length equals 15 residues. CDR3 nucleotides: TGTGCCAGCAGCTTTGGGTTTTCGGGTGGGAATGAGCAGTTCTTC. It encodes CASSFGFSGGNEQFF.

The chain is built from TRBV9 and TRBJ2-2; the D is unclear. Germline V lookup: CDR1 SGDLS, CDR2 YYNGEE. Trimming took 3 bases from V and 0 from J, leaving 9 bases between them. The CDR3 runs 15 residues. CDR3 DNA sequence: TGTGCCAGCAGCGGAATGGATGCGAACACCGGGGAGCTGTTTTTT. Translation: CASSGMDANTGELFF.

The sample holds a few counts of this clonotype. This chain links TRBV20-1 with TRBJ2-5; 7 bases map to TRBD1. The length of the CDR3 is 13 residues. Germline V gene sequence: CDR1 DFQATT, CDR2 SNEGSKA (reference sequence). Trimming removed 4 bases from V and 2 bases from J; junction bases left unmatched: 4. CDR3 amino acids: CSATRQGQETQYF. The CDR3 region has the DNA TGCAGTGCTACCCGACAGGGACAAGAGACCCAGTACTTC.

V and J are TRBV6-2 or TRBV6-3 and TRBJ2-7; unclear D gene. The ends were cut back, 6 bases at V and 2 bases at J, with 11 bases in the middle. Per the germline V gene, CDR1 is MNHEY and CDR2 is SVGEGT. The CDR3 consists of 13 residues. In DNA form, the CDR3 reads TGTGCCAGCAGACTCGACGAACCCTACGAGCAGTACTTC. This translates into CASRLDEPYEQYF.

The chain combines TRBV4-2 with TRBJ2-4; possible D gene TRBD2, 5 bases. The CDR3 consists of 14 residues. Looked up from germline, CDR1 is LGHNA and CDR2 is YNFKEQ. The germline V and J ends were trimmed by 3 bases and 5 bases, with 11 bases remaining between them. The CDR3 DNA sequence: TGTGCCAGCAGCCATATGGGAGATCAAAACATTCAGTACTTC. Its translation is CASSHMGDQNIQYF.

This clonotype was seen more than once but under ten times. The CDR3 region has the DNA TGCGCCAGCAGCCAACCGAATCCGTTTTACTACACCTTC. Its protein is CASSQPNPFYYTF. This chain joins TRBV4-1 and TRBJ1-2; no definite D call. V was trimmed by 2 bases and J by 10 bases, leaving 14 bases between them. The CDR3 has 13 amino acids. CDR1 and CDR2 from the germline V gene are MGHRA and YSYEKL.

This clonotype appeared a few times. V is TRBV6-1 and J is TRBJ2-7, with a weak D call TRBD2 (5 bases). CDR1 and CDR2 from the germline V gene are MNHNS and SASEGT. CDR3 length equals 16 residues. V lost 5 bases and J lost 2, with 19 bases in between. The CDR3 reads CASSRAGAEAAYEQYF. The CDR3 coding sequence is TGTGCCAGCAGTCGCGCCGGAGCGGAAGCAGCCTACGAGCAGTACTTC.

This clonotype was picked up a small number of times. The chain links TRBV7-2 to TRBJ2-5, with TRBD2 matching 9 bases. The J call is doubtful: the DNA matches TRBJ2-1 better. Germline V gene data show CDR1 as SGHTA and CDR2 as FQGNSA. CDR3 length: 13 amino acids. The CDR3 bases are TGTGCCAGCAGCTTACTAGCGGGGCCTGAGCAGTTCTTC. Its translation is CASSLLAGPEQFF.

In its sample, this clonotype was seen a few times. The genes are TRBV6-5 and TRBJ2-3; TRBD2 might be the D (5 bases). This CDR3 comprises 13 residues. CDR1 MNHEY and CDR2 SVGAGI come from the germline V gene. V lost 6 bases, J lost 8 bases, and 15 bases lay in between. CDR3 amino acids: CASSRPGSLTQYF. The CDR3 DNA sequence: TGTGCCAGCAGCCGCCCGGGGAGCCTTACGCAGTATTTT.

This clonotype was seen a handful of times. The chain recombines TRBV20-1 with TRBJ2-5; TRBD2 might be the D (5 bases). The end of the DNA aligns better with TRBJ2-7, so the J call may be wrong. The CDR3 is 13 amino acids. Germline assignment: CDR1 DFQATT and CDR2 SNEGSKA (reference sequence). CDR3 in DNA: TGCAGTGCTGATAAACCCGGGGCCTACGAGCAGTACTTC. It translates to CSADKPGAYEQYF.

In DNA form, the CDR3 reads TGCGCCAGCAGCCAAGAAGACAGCCCGACCTACGAGCAGTACTTC. It is translated as CASSQEDSPTYEQYF. The J gene is TRBJ2-5, the V gene TRBV4-3; tentative D call: TRBD1 (5 bases). The end of the DNA is better explained by TRBJ2-7, so the J call may be wrong. CDR1 LGHNA and CDR2 YSLEER come from the germline V gene. CDR3 length: 15 amino acids.

This chain links TRBV7-3 with TRBJ1-3, with D hard to call. The V gene lost 5 bases and the J gene lost 3 bases, with 11 bases spanning the gap. CDR1 is SGHTA and CDR2 is FQGTGA in the germline V gene. There are 14 residues in the CDR3. The CDR3, as DNA: TGTGCCAGCAGCCTCGGGCCCTATGGAAACACCATATATTTT. This codes for CASSLGPYGNTIYF.

The sample holds one count of this clonotype. The chain joins TRBV20-1 to TRBJ2-5, with 9 bases fitting TRBD2. The end of the DNA fits TRBJ2-1 better, so the J call may be wrong. The CDR3 has 19 residues. In germline, CDR1 is DFQATT, CDR2 SNEGSKA (reference sequence). CDR3 in amino acids: CSAREWASGVTGSYNEQFF. CDR3 bases: TGCAGTGCTAGAGAATGGGCTAGCGGGGTAACAGGGTCCTACAATGAGCAGTTCTTC.

This clonotype was counted between two and nine times. V and J are TRBV7-3 and TRBJ2-5; TRBD2 agrees at 8 bases. This CDR3 is built from 15 residues. Germline V CDR1 and CDR2: SGHTA, FQGTGA. With 5 bases clipped from V and 2 bases from J, the junction kept 7 bases outside the gene matches. In nucleotides, the CDR3 is TGTGCCAGCAGCCCCTTTCCGGGGGGGCAAGAGACCCAGTACTTC. Residues: CASSPFPGGQETQYF.

The CDR3 DNA follows: TGCAGTGCTAGAGTAGCGGGAGTCTTAAATGAGCAGTTCTTC. Translating gives CSARVAGVLNEQFF. V and J are TRBV20-1 and TRBJ2-1; 9 bases agree with TRBD2. V shed 1 base, J shed 7 bases, and the junction held 5 bases outside the gene matches. Germline CDR1 reads DFQATT; CDR2 reads SNEGSKA (reference sequence). This CDR3 comprises 14 residues.

This chain links TRBV6-6 with TRBJ1-3; 9 nucleotides agree with TRBD1. Trimming took 3 bases from V and 3 from J; bases not matched to a gene: 9. The V gene's germline CDR1 is MNHNY and CDR2 SVGAGI (reference sequence). The length of the CDR3 is 17 residues. CDR3 in amino acids: CASSYLLQGAGGNTIYF. CDR3 DNA: TGTGCCAGCAGTTATCTACTACAGGGGGCGGGTGGAAACACCATATATTTT.

This clonotype came up a few times. The chain joins TRBV11-2 to TRBJ2-7, with 7 bases fitting TRBD2. The CDR3 spans 15 residues. V trimming: 1 base; J trimming: 3 bases; junction bases outside the gene matches: 6. From germline, CDR1 is SGHAT and CDR2 FQNNGV. CDR3 sequence reads: CASSLVYGGSYEQYF. CDR3 coding DNA: TGTGCCAGCAGCTTAGTTTACGGCGGGAGCTACGAGCAGTACTTC.

The chain couples TRBV29-1 to TRBJ1-2; perhaps TRBD1 as D (5 bases). Germline V CDR1 and CDR2: SQVTM, ANQGSEA. V shed 3 bases and J shed 4 bases, with 15 bases lying between them. The CDR3 totals 14 residues. CDR3 bases: TGCAGCGTTGAGGAGGGACGGCCGTTCTATGGCTACACCTTC. It yields the protein CSVEEGRPFYGYTF.

V gene TRBV29-1 combines with J gene TRBJ2-2; TRBD2 agrees at 10 bases. Germline CDR1 SQVTM, CDR2 ANQGSEA. The CDR3 totals 14 residues. Losses at the gene ends were 5 bases for V and 2 bases for J; bases not matched to a gene: 2. Here the CDR3 DNA reads TGCAGCGTTCGGACTAGCGGAAACACCGGGGAGCTGTTTTTT. Its protein is CSVRTSGNTGELFF.

This clonotype was detected a few times. This chain uses TRBV7-2 with TRBJ2-7, with 9 bases that match TRBD2. Germline CDR1 SGHTA, CDR2 FQGNSA. The CDR3 contains 15 residues. Trimming at V came to 5 bases and at J to 4 bases, leaving 9 bases not matched to a gene. DNA for the CDR3: TGTGCCAGCAGCCCACGCCCGGGACTAGCTTACGAGCAGTACTTC. Encoded protein: CASSPRPGLAYEQYF.